What follows is one T cell receptor (beta chain) and its context. The sample originates from a study of blood T cell repertoires in COVID-19. The wider study: Specimens from acute and convalescent COVID-19 originated in the United States, Italy and Spain. Sample material is recorded as cDNA or gDNA derived from T cells, B-cell-depleted T cells, or PBMCs.

CDR3 size: 13 residues. The V gene's germline CDR1 is MNHEY and CDR2 SVGAGI. Trimming cost V 2 bases and J 3 bases, with 7 bases left between them. Authors' processing steps: By means of reference gene primer amplification, nucleated cell counts were estimated. Only in-frame clones appear in the TCRdb table, and some are missing; sequencing was by immunoSEQ multiplex PCR. That table is the source of V, J and clone size, and D and trimming were worked out from the DNA. The sample includes more than 150,000 clones, roughly 78% of them seen just once. The material sequenced was peripheral blood. This TCR derives from a woman aged 80 or over with active or convalescent COVID-19. This chain links TRBV6-5 with TRBJ1-1; no clear D. The CDR3 reads CASSYRDDTEAFF. In nucleotides, the CDR3 is TGTGCCAGCAGTTACAGAGATGACACTGAAGCTTTCTTT.